Listed here are 27 T cell receptor beta chains from one sample, sequenced in a study of post-analysis software for immune sequencing data. For these receptors, no antigen is known. Built from TCR beta cDNA, the libraries had unique molecular identifiers in them. MiXCR, applied by TCRdb to the PCR reads, yields one record per CDR3 protein. The table shows hundreds of thousands of distinct CDR3 sequences, with more than 30% occurring only once. Study findings and constraints: TRBV5-6, TRBV5-1 and TRBV20-1 belonged to a set of five TRBV segments that were more frequent in patients than controls.

Sequencing used blood. The receptors were sampled from a girl aged 2 to 10 with multiple sclerosis.

This clonotype appeared a few times. The chain uses TRBV7-3 and TRBJ1-2, with 9 positions matching TRBD1. The trim removed 6 bases at V and 8 bases at J, leaving 10 bases unmatched. The germline V gene has CDR1 SGHTA and CDR2 FQGTGA. The CDR3 has 14 amino acids. The CDR3 DNA reads as TGTGCCAGCAGGTCCGGGACAGGGACGGGGGGCTACACCTTC. It yields the protein CASRSGTGTGGYTF.

The sample holds a few counts of this clonotype. This chain joins TRBV25-1 and TRBJ2-1, with 10 bases that match TRBD2. The germline V gene encodes CDR1 MGHDK and CDR2 SYGVNS. J was trimmed by 4 bases and V by 2 bases; bases with no gene match: 5. The CDR3 covers 16 residues. The CDR3 here is CASSERAGGAYNEQFF. The CDR3 coding sequence is TGTGCCAGCAGTGAAAGAGCGGGAGGGGCTTACAATGAGCAGTTCTTC.

The chain links TRBV11-1 to TRBJ2-3, with D possibly TRBD1 on 5 matching bases. Trimming removed 5 bases at V and 5 bases at J, with 14 bases between. The germline V gene has CDR1 SGHAT and CDR2 FQDESV (reference sequence). The CDR3 is made up of 14 amino acids. The CDR3 DNA follows: TGTGCCAGCAGCCTCCAGGGTCAGGGAGATACGCAGTATTTT. It codes for CASSLQGQGDTQYF.

This clonotype appeared many times. As DNA, the CDR3 is TGCAGCGTCCGGGGGGTTTACAATGAGCAGTTCTTC. It codes for CSVRGVYNEQFF. The chain couples TRBV29-1 to TRBJ2-1; 7 bases match TRBD2. The V gene end was trimmed by 6 bases and the J gene end by 4 bases; junction bases not matched to a gene: 3. Germline V gives CDR1 SQVTM, CDR2 ANQGSEA. This CDR3 comprises 12 residues.

The rearrangement links TRBV6-2 or TRBV6-3 to TRBJ2-1; TRBD2 aligns across 9 bases. The J call is in doubt because the DNA end fits TRBJ2-7 better. The CDR3 sequence is 18 residues long. CDR1 is MNHEY and CDR2 is SVGEGT in the germline V gene. The DNA for the CDR3 is TGTGCCAGCAGGACTCTCTGGGTAGCGGGAGTCCCCTACAATGAGCAGTACTTC. Encoded protein: CASRTLWVAGVPYNEQYF.

In the case of this clonotype: Sequence at one end of the junction differs from germline and may be a read error. This rearrangement joins TRBV7-3 to TRBJ2-1; D may be TRBD1 (6 bases). CDR3 size: 13 residues. Germline CDR1 is SGHTA and CDR2 is FQGTGA. The DNA for the CDR3 is TGTACCAGCAGCTTAAACAGGGATAATGAGCAGTTCTTC. This gives the protein CTSSLNRDNEQFF.

V and J are TRBV29-1 and TRBJ2-3, with D unresolved. Germline loops: CDR1 SQVTM, CDR2 ANQGSEA. The V gene lost 4 bases and the J gene lost 3 bases, with 5 bases spanning the gap. The CDR3 covers 11 residues. The CDR3 loop is CSVARTDTQYF. The CDR3 DNA is TGCAGCGTTGCTAGAACAGATACGCAGTATTTT.

The sample holds a few counts of this clonotype. J is TRBJ2-7 and V is TRBV10-3; 7 nucleotides agree with TRBD1. The CDR3 is 13 amino acids. Germline CDR1 ENHRY, CDR2 SYGVKD. Unmatched junction bases numbered 5, after V lost 6 bases and J lost 3 bases. CDR3 loop: CAISAGTDYEQYF. The CDR3 region has the DNA TGTGCCATCAGCGCCGGGACAGACTACGAGCAGTACTTC.

V usage is TRBV5-5 and J usage is TRBJ1-4; TRBD1 might be the D (6 bases). Trimming took 4 bases from V and 8 from J, leaving 27 bases between them. Germline CDR1 is SGHKS and CDR2 is YYEKEE (reference sequence). The CDR3 has 18 residues. The CDR3 region is CASSPRARRAGVSEKLFF. CDR3 bases: TGTGCCAGCAGCCCCCGTGCTCGTAGGGCAGGGGTCTCCGAAAAACTGTTTTTT.

Many counts were recorded for this clonotype. This rearrangement joins TRBV18 to TRBJ2-7, with unresolved D. This CDR3 has 14 amino acids. Germline CDR1 KGHSH, CDR2 LQKENI. The V end was cut by 0 bases, the J end by 4 bases, with 10 bases between. The CDR3 spells CASSPPKKGYEQYF. CDR3 bases: TGTGCCAGCTCACCACCCAAAAAAGGATACGAGCAGTACTTC.

This clonotype has only a few counts. The chain employs TRBV20-1 and TRBJ2-1, with TRBD1 matching 7 bases. The CDR3 contains 15 residues. V was pared by 3 bases and J by 4 bases, with 9 bases of the junction left unmatched. The V gene's germline CDR1 is DFQATT and CDR2 SNEGSKA (reference sequence). Here the CDR3 DNA reads TGCAGTGCTAGGGGACAGAACCACGTATACAATGAGCAGTTCTTC. Residues: CSARGQNHVYNEQFF.

This sequence joins TRBV15 and TRBJ2-1; D is ambiguous. From germline, CDR1 is LNHNV and CDR2 YYDKDF (reference sequence). Deletions cut 7 bases from V and 0 bases from J, with 13 bases between. The CDR3 runs to 15 residues. The CDR3 nucleotides are TGTGCCACCAAAACAACAGCAGGCTCCTACAATGAGCAGTTCTTC. It translates to CATKTTAGSYNEQFF.

A note on this clonotype: This may be a read error, as it is one base from a much larger clone. V gene TRBV20-1 combines with J gene TRBJ2-7; D may be TRBD1 or TRBD2 (5 bases each). This CDR3 region has 13 residues. Germline CDR1 and CDR2: DFQATT and SNEGSKA (reference sequence). The chain's CDR3 is CSASSGSSYKQYF. The CDR3 coding sequence is TGCAGTGCTAGCTCAGGGAGCTCCTACAAGCAGTACTTC.

This chain connects TRBV7-6 to TRBJ1-4; perhaps TRBD1 as D (5 bases). Between the trimmed V and J ends, which lost 4 bases and 6 bases, there was a span of 12 bases. CDR1 is SGHVS, CDR2 FNYEAQ, per germline. CDR3 length: 14 amino acids. CDR3 residues: CASSSGRRDEKLFF. The CDR3 region has the DNA TGTGCCAGCAGCTCGGGACGGAGAGATGAAAAACTGTTTTTT.

The chain joins TRBV7-3 to TRBJ1-6, with D possibly TRBD1 on 6 matching bases. The V end was cut by 8 bases, the J end by 7 bases, with 12 bases between. This CDR3 is 13 amino acids long. Germline V gives CDR1 SGHTA, CDR2 FQGTGA. CDR3 in amino acids: CASGAGANSPLHF. The DNA of the CDR3 is TGTGCCAGCGGGGCAGGGGCAAATTCACCCCTCCACTTT.

The chain couples TRBV20-1 to TRBJ2-3, with 12 bases that match TRBD2. From germline, CDR1 is DFQATT and CDR2 SNEGSKA (reference sequence). The CDR3 has 16 residues. V lost 7 bases, J lost 0 bases, and 8 bases stayed unmatched. The CDR3 bases are TGCAGTGTTCCGGGACTAGCGGGTGCTAGCACAGATACGCAGTATTTT. Translated, it gives CSVPGLAGASTDTQYF.

In regard to this clonotype: Since no conserved phenylalanine or tryptophan closes the CDR3, a read error is the likely cause. V gene TRBV28 combines with J gene TRBJ2-1; perhaps TRBD2 as D (6 bases). The CDR3 has 13 amino acids. Germline values: CDR1 MDHEN, CDR2 SYDVKM. The V end lost 6 bases, the J end lost 13 bases, and 19 bases lay between the germline ends. CDR3 in amino acids: CASRLGYSGGQFC. The CDR3 nucleotides read TGTGCCAGCAGACTCGGGTATAGCGGAGGTCAGTTCTGC.

V gene TRBV7-2 combines with J gene TRBJ1-2, with TRBD1 identical over 9 bases. V shed 0 bases and J 7 bases; nucleotides not matched to a gene: 9. There are 16 residues in the CDR3. The germline gives CDR1 SGHTA, CDR2 FQGNSA. The CDR3: CASSLAGGQGRRGYTF. Written as DNA, the CDR3 is TGTGCCAGCAGCTTAGCAGGCGGACAGGGGCGACGTGGCTACACCTTC. The whole variable domain, remainder taken from reference TRBV7-2 and TRBJ1-2, is GAGVSQSPSNKVTEKGKDVELRCDPISGHTALYWYRQSLGQGLEFLIYFQGNSAPDKSGLPSDRFSAERTGGSVSTLTIQRTQQEDSAVYLCASSLAGGQGRRGYTFGSGTRLTVV.

The V call is TRBV6-2 or TRBV6-3, the J call TRBJ2-1; D could derive from TRBD1 or TRBD2 (5 bases each). Trimming shortened V by 6 bases and J by 11 bases, and 8 bases separated the two germline ends. Per the germline V gene, CDR1 is MNHEY and CDR2 is SVGEGT. The CDR3 consists of 10 residues. CDR3: CASSSGQQFF. In nucleotides, the CDR3 is TGTGCCAGCAGCTCGGGACAGCAGTTCTTC.

This clonotype has only a few counts. This chain uses TRBV18 with TRBJ2-7; D may be TRBD2 (6 bases). This CDR3 spans 16 amino acids. Deletions cut 0 bases from V and 2 bases from J, with 14 bases between. The germline gives CDR1 KGHSH, CDR2 LQKENI. The chain's CDR3 is CASSPPVGEEAYEQYF. The CDR3 region has the DNA TGTGCCAGCTCACCACCTGTAGGGGAGGAAGCCTACGAGCAGTACTTC.

This clonotype has just a few counts. The DNA of the CDR3 is TGTGCCAGCAGCTTCCCCGGACAGGGGAGGTTAGGTGAGCAGTTCTTC. Translated: CASSFPGQGRLGEQFF. The V call is TRBV7-9, the J call TRBJ2-1; TRBD1 aligns across 9 bases. Germline CDR1 is SEHNR and CDR2 is FQNEAQ (reference sequence). This CDR3 contains 16 residues. Unmatched junction bases numbered 12, after V lost 3 bases and J lost 9 bases.

The gene calls are TRBV7-9 and TRBJ2-5; possibly TRBD2 for D (7 bases). TRBJ2-7 matches the DNA end more closely, so the J call is doubtful. This CDR3 contains 17 residues. CDR1 and CDR2 (germline): SEHNR, FQNEAQ (reference sequence). The CDR3 loop reads CASSLAGALALPYEQYF. The CDR3 nucleotides read TGTGCCAGCAGCTTAGCGGGGGCACTAGCGCTACCCTACGAGCAGTACTTC.

This clonotype was picked up a small number of times. This sequence joins TRBV16 and TRBJ2-4; possibly TRBD1 or TRBD2 for D (5 bases each). The tail of the sequence fits TRBJ2-5 better, so the J call may be wrong. Looked up from germline, CDR1 is KGHSY and CDR2 is FQNENV. The length of the CDR3 is 16 residues. The CDR3 nucleotides read TGTGCCAGCAGCCAATCTTGGCAGGGAGATTTAGAGACCCAGTACTTC. Residues: CASSQSWQGDLETQYF.

There are a few counts of this clonotype. This chain uses TRBV29-1 with TRBJ1-5; 7 bases match TRBD1. V dropped 6 bases and J dropped 2; count of bases not matched to a gene: 4. The CDR3 has 13 residues. Germline V lookup: CDR1 SQVTM, CDR2 ANQGSEA. This CDR3 reads CSVKGAGNQPQHF. The DNA for the CDR3 is TGCAGCGTCAAGGGGGCAGGCAATCAGCCCCAGCATTTT.

V usage is TRBV20-1 and J usage is TRBJ1-5; 7 nucleotides match TRBD1. The V gene end was trimmed by 4 bases and the J gene end by 5 bases; junction bases not matched to a gene: 8. This CDR3 is built from 14 residues. Germline V lookup: CDR1 DFQATT, CDR2 SNEGSKA (reference sequence). The CDR3 nucleotides are TGCAGTGCTAAGGGCGCAGGGGGGTATCAGCCCCAGCATTTT. This sequence encodes CSAKGAGGYQPQHF.

This clonotype has a handful of counts. The chain couples TRBV7-2 to TRBJ2-5; 10 bases map to TRBD2. The DNA end is more similar to TRBJ2-7, so the J call may be wrong. The CDR3 length is 14 residues. In germline, CDR1 is SGHTA, CDR2 FQGNSA. CDR3 coding DNA: TGTGCCAGCAGCTTAAGAGCGGGAGGGCGCGAGCAGTACTTC. Protein: CASSLRAGGREQYF.

In this sample, this clonotype turned up once. This chain connects TRBV4-2 to TRBJ2-6; D tentatively fits TRBD1 or TRBD2 (6 bases each). V gave up 4 bases and J gave up 0 bases, with 16 bases separating them. The CDR3 length is 18 residues. The germline gives CDR1 LGHNA, CDR2 YNFKEQ. The CDR3 is CASSPRGLAISGANVLTF. The CDR3 DNA reads TGTGCCAGCAGCCCCAGGGGACTTGCGATCTCTGGGGCCAACGTCCTGACTTTC.